These 18 T cell receptor beta chains were all obtained from the same sample, sequenced in a study of T cells in women clearing cervical HPV infection. The data were produced by immunoSEQ multiplex PCR, yet TCRdb's version contains in-frame clones alone and is incomplete. The listing contains 30,000 to 40,000 clones. Sequences were obtained from blood buffy coat. These TCRs come from a woman aged 18 to 75 with a cervical HPV16 infection that either progressed to CIN3+ or cleared (not recorded which).

A note on this clone: The sequence runs out 3 residues before the end of the CDR3; the remainder is reconstructed from the germline J gene. The chain carries TRBV5-1 and TRBJ2-3; TRBD1 matches 10 bases. The CDR3 covers 15 residues. Germline V gene data show CDR1 as SGHRS and CDR2 as YFSETQ. CDR3: CASSSGTGVEETQYF. CDR3 DNA (partial): TGCGCCAGCAGCTCCGGGACAGGGGTGGAAGAGACG.

Its frequency marks this clone as medium-sized (0.01 to 0.1%). The read falls 3 residues short of the CDR3 end, and the missing part is taken from the germline J gene. The gene calls are TRBV18 and TRBJ2-3; no reliable D call. Germline V gene sequence: CDR1 KGHSH, CDR2 LQKENI. Trimming removed 3 bases from V and 6 bases from J, with 10 bases in between. This CDR3 region has 13 residues. The CDR3 sequence is CASSPTPGDTQYF. The CDR3 DNA, read in part, is TGTGCCAGCTCACCGACTCCCGGCGATACG.

On this clone: The CDR3 end falls 3 residues outside the read, so it is completed with the germline J gene. The chain employs TRBV3-1 (or the pseudogene TRBV3-2) and TRBJ1-1, with D possibly being TRBD1 (5 bases). The CDR3 is made up of 16 amino acids. CDR1 and CDR2 (germline): LGHDT, YNNKEL (reference sequence). V lost 2 bases, J lost 1 base, and 14 bases lay in between. The sequenced part of the CDR3 DNA is TGTGCCAGCAGCCAACATGTCATACAGGCGAACACTGAA. Protein sequence: CASSQHVIQANTE. The whole CDR3 sequence reads CASSQHVIQANTEAFF.

With respect to this clone: The read falls 3 residues short of the CDR3 end, and the missing part is taken from the germline J gene. V and J are TRBV19 and TRBJ2-7; TRBD1 might be the D (5 bases). This CDR3 region has 14 residues. V lost 3 bases, J lost 1 base, and 10 bases lay in between. Germline CDR1 reads LNHDA; CDR2 reads SQIVND (reference sequence). The CDR3 reads CASSIRRQSYEQYF. The CDR3 DNA, read in part, is TGTGCCAGTAGTATCAGAAGACAGTCCTACGAG.

Points on this clone: The read terminates 3 residues before the CDR3 end, so the remaining end is supplied by the germline J gene. J is TRBJ2-7 and V is TRBV10-3; TRBD1 might be the D (5 bases). This CDR3 is 12 amino acids long. Deletions cut 6 bases from V and 3 bases from J, with 9 bases between. Germline lookup yields CDR1 ENHRY and CDR2 SYGVKD. The covered CDR3 bases are TGTGCCATCAGCCAGGGTAGCTACGAG. As protein: CAISQGSYE. In full, the CDR3 reads CAISQGSYEQYF.

To note about this clone: The read falls 3 residues short of the CDR3 end, and the missing part is taken from the germline J gene. The chain carries TRBV20-1 and TRBJ2-3; 8 bases map to TRBD2. CDR1 and CDR2 from the germline V gene are DFQATT and SNEGSKA (reference sequence). The CDR3 consists of 17 residues. After removal of 2 bases from V and 2 bases from J, the junction contained 12 bases not matched to a gene. Incomplete CDR3 DNA: TGCAGTGCTAGACGTGGGGGAACTAGCGGACCCACAGATACG. Its translation: CSARRGGTSGPTDT. The whole CDR3 sequence reads CSARRGGTSGPTDTQYF.

As regards this clone: The read ends 3 residues shy of where the CDR3 ends; the end is completed using the germline J gene. The chain has TRBV19 and TRBJ2-5; D is possibly TRBD2 (6 bases). Trimming stripped 5 bases from V and 2 bases from J, with 15 bases between. The germline V gene encodes CDR1 LNHDA and CDR2 SQIVND (reference sequence). CDR3 length: 15 residues. CDR3 loop: CASSFEGGGQETQYF. The DNA read from the CDR3 is TGTGCCAGTAGTTTTGAGGGTGGGGGGCAAGAGACC.

This clone is deemed medium-sized by its frequency. Read sequence stops 3 residues before the CDR3 end, and the germline J gene provides the missing end. Other DNA sequences of this sample code for an identical CDR3. This chain joins TRBV9 and TRBJ2-7; the match to TRBD1 covers 7 bases. The CDR3 has 14 amino acids. The germline V gene has CDR1 SGDLS and CDR2 YYNGEE. After removal of 3 bases from V and 3 bases from J, the junction contained 6 bases not matched to a gene. CDR3 DNA (partial): TGTGCCAGCAGCGGACAGGGAGTTGGCTACGAG. Translation: CASSGQGVGYE. In full, the CDR3 reads CASSGQGVGYEQYF.

Remarks on this clone: The read falls 3 residues short of the CDR3 end, and the missing part is taken from the germline J gene. The V call is TRBV7-2, the J call TRBJ2-1, with TRBD2 identical over 9 bases. CDR3 length: 13 amino acids. Trimming took 4 bases from V and 9 from J; bases not matched to a gene: 4. Germline V gene data show CDR1 as SGHTA and CDR2 as FQGNSA. The CDR3 loop reads CASSYISGGEQFF. CDR3 DNA (partial): TGTGCCAGCAGCTACATTAGCGGGGGTGAG.

Note on this clone: Read sequence stops 3 residues before the CDR3 end, and the germline J gene provides the missing end. The chain has TRBV2 and TRBJ2-5; the match to TRBD2 covers 9 bases. V dropped 4 bases and J dropped 5; count of bases not matched to a gene: 8. Looked up from germline, CDR1 is SNHLY and CDR2 is FYNNEI. The CDR3 sequence is 15 residues long. CDR3 residues: CASSVPAGGLETQYF. Incomplete CDR3 DNA: TGTGCCAGCAGTGTTCCGGCGGGGGGGCTCGAGACC. Full variable domain (missing parts from reference TRBV2 and TRBJ2-5): EPEVTQTPSHQVTQMGQEVILRCVPISNHLYFYWYRQILGQKVEFLVSFYNNEISEKSEIFDDQFSVERPDGSNFTLKIRSTKLEDSAMYFCASSVPAGGLETQYFGPGTRLLVL.

Regarding this clone: The read is 3 residues too short to cover the CDR3 end, so that end is filled in from the germline J gene. V usage is TRBV7-2 and J usage is TRBJ2-3; tentative D call: TRBD2 (5 bases). Germline assignment: CDR1 SGHTA and CDR2 FQGNSA. The CDR3 length is 15 residues. This CDR3 is CASSSRTGLQETQYF. The sequenced CDR3 bases are TGTGCCAGCAGCTCGAGAACGGGGTTGCAAGAGACG.

Details on this clone: The CDR3 end is not reached by the read, which stops 3 residues before it; the germline J gene fills it in. The chain uses TRBV5-6 and TRBJ1-2, with 7 bases lining up with TRBD1. Germline V gene data show CDR1 as SGHDT and CDR2 as YYEEEE. The CDR3 runs 15 residues. The ends lost 4 bases at V and 3 bases at J; junction bases unmatched: 9. The part of the CDR3 DNA that was read is TGTGCCAGCAGCCGATCGGACAGGAACCACTATGGC. It is translated as CASSRSDRNHYG. The entire CDR3 sequence reads CASSRSDRNHYGYTF.

The covered CDR3 bases are TGTGCCAGCGCAGATAAAGCAACTAATGAAAAG. This sequence encodes CASADKATNEK. The CDR3, in full, reads CASADKATNEKLFF. The chain links TRBV19 to TRBJ2-2; D is undetermined. The observed sequence ends 3 residues before the CDR3 terminus, with the missing tail filled in from the germline J gene. Germline-derived CDR1 and CDR2 are LNHDA and SQIVND (reference sequence). The CDR3 is 14 residues long.

For this clone: The read ends 3 residues early relative to the CDR3; the germline J gene fills the gap. This chain links TRBV7-6 with TRBJ1-6, with TRBD1 identical over 8 bases. CDR3 length: 16 residues. Looked up from germline, CDR1 is SGHVS and CDR2 is FNYEAQ. V trimming: 1 base; J trimming: 7 bases; junction bases outside the gene matches: 6. CDR3 bases read: TGTGCCAGCAGCTTAGGGCGCGCAGGGGGCAATTCACCC. Protein sequence: CASSLGRAGGNSP. The CDR3, in full, reads CASSLGRAGGNSPLHF.

For this clone: The read stops 3 residues short of the end of the CDR3; the missing end is completed from the germline J gene. The chain employs TRBV6-1 and TRBJ1-1; 8 positions match TRBD1. Germline CDR1 and CDR2: MNHNS and SASEGT. The CDR3 totals 15 residues. This CDR3 is CASIDRGPVGIKAFF. CDR3 DNA, as far as it was read: TGTGCCAGCATTGACAGGGGTCCTGTCGGAATTAAG.

In the case of this clone: The read ends 3 residues early relative to the CDR3; the germline J gene fills the gap. This chain joins TRBV7-8 and TRBJ2-3; weak D call: TRBD1 (5 bases). CDR3 length: 14 amino acids. Germline CDR1 is SGHVS and CDR2 is FQNEAQ. CDR3 amino acids: CASSSQGSNQPQYF. The CDR3 bases that were read are TGTGCCAGCAGTTCTCAGGGAAGCAATCAGCCG.

A word on this clone: The sequenced fragment ends 3 residues before the CDR3 boundary, so the rest is inferred from the germline J gene. The V call is TRBV11-2, the J call TRBJ1-1; 8 bases align to TRBD1. The CDR3 contains 15 residues. The germline V gene has CDR1 SGHAT and CDR2 FQNNGV. The V gene end was trimmed by 5 bases and the J gene end by 5 bases; junction bases not matched to a gene: 10. The sequenced part of the CDR3 DNA is TGTGCCAGCAGCACCTACAGGGGGAGTAGAACTGAA. Translating it yields CASSTYRGSRTE. The complete CDR3 sequence is CASSTYRGSRTEAFF. Drawing the rest from reference TRBV11-2 and TRBJ1-1, the complete variable domain is EAGVAQSPRYKIIEKRQSVAFWCNPISGHATLYWYQQILGQGPKLLIQFQNNGVVDDSQLPKDRFSAERLKGVDSTLKIQPAKLEDSAVYLCASSTYRGSRTEAFFGQGTRLTVV.

Remarks on this clone: The CDR3 end falls 3 residues outside the read, so it is completed with the germline J gene. This rearrangement joins TRBV4-1 to TRBJ1-2; 7 bases are a match to TRBD1. The CDR3 sequence is 14 residues long. V gave up 3 bases and J gave up 6 bases; unmatched junction bases: 7. The germline CDR1 and CDR2 sequences are MGHRA and YSYEKL. The covered CDR3 bases are TGCGCCAGCAGCCATAATGACAGGGAGGATGGC. Amino acids: CASSHNDREDG. Given in full, the CDR3 is CASSHNDREDGYTF.